This T cell receptor (beta chain) was obtained from a study of blood T cell repertoires in COVID-19. Study-level information: The cDNA or gDNA used as material had been derived from T cells, B-cell-depleted T cells, or PBMCs.

Original methodology: Reference gene primer amplification in the assay estimated nucleated cell counts. Method: immunoSEQ multiplex PCR; TCRdb's copy keeps in-frame clones and lacks some. V, J and clone size are those of that table, while D and trimming were read from the DNA. The sample lists roughly 240,000 clones, roughly 86% occurring once. Looked up from germline, CDR1 is SSHAT and CDR2 is FNYEAQ (reference sequence). The CDR3 sequence is 14 residues long. Concerning this clone: The junction differs from germline at one of its ends, possibly a read error.

Material: peripheral blood. V is TRBV7-7 and J is TRBJ2-5; 9 positions match TRBD1. This sequence was found in a woman aged 60 to 75 who had recovered from COVID-19. CDR3 sequence (DNA): TGTGCTAGCAGCGCGCGGACAGGGGCGGAGACCCAGTACTTC. Its protein product is CASSARTGAETQYF.